The 29 T cell receptor beta chains listed next were all sequenced from one sample in a study of cytomegalovirus exposure and HLA in healthy donors. Researchers ran the PCR with 60 Vbeta and 13 Jbeta primers. Here immunoSEQ multiplex PCR was the method, and the copy in TCRdb shows in-frame clones only, minus some. The table records some 150,000 clones, 75% to 85% of them present only once. The sequenced sample was PBMCs. The receptors were gathered from a male donor in good health and CMV-seronegative.

V and J are TRBV5-3 and TRBJ2-7, with 9 bases aligning to TRBD1. TRBV5-3 is recorded as an ORF, its role being uncertain. V shed 4 bases and J 5 bases; nucleotides not matched to a gene: 13. This CDR3 region has 16 residues. The CDR3 DNA follows: TGTGCCAGAAGCATTACTGGGACAGGGTGCGTCCACGAGCAGTACTTC. It specifies CARSITGTGCVHEQYF.

The chain is built from TRBV29-1 and TRBJ1-1; D is perhaps TRBD1 (5 bases). The CDR3 consists of 12 residues. V was trimmed by 3 bases and J by 5 bases, leaving 10 bases between them. The germline V gene encodes CDR1 SQVTM and CDR2 ANQGSEA. CDR3: CSVDREGTEAFF. DNA for the CDR3: TGCAGCGTTGACAGGGAGGGAACTGAAGCTTTCTTT.

V is TRBV5-1 and J is TRBJ2-5; D is possibly TRBD1 (6 bases). The CDR3 runs to 15 residues. V was shortened by 1 base and J by 1 base, with 11 bases between the two germline ends. The germline V gene encodes CDR1 SGHRS and CDR2 YFSETQ. The DNA of the CDR3 is TGCGCCAGCAGCTTGCTGACAGGCCCCCAAGAGACCCAGTACTTC. Translating it yields CASSLLTGPQETQYF.

This clone occurred a few times. The gene calls are TRBV7-8 and TRBJ1-1, with unresolved D. The V gene's germline CDR1 is SGHVS and CDR2 FQNEAQ. Between the trimmed V and J ends, which lost 5 bases and 4 bases, there was a span of 17 bases. This CDR3 is built from 15 residues. The CDR3 region is CASSPRTVGSTEAFF. As DNA, the CDR3 is TGTGCCAGCAGCCCGAGGACGGTTGGGAGCACTGAAGCTTTCTTT.

V and J are TRBV10-1 and TRBJ1-5; tentatively, D is TRBD1 (5 bases). The CDR3 extends over 17 amino acids. Between the trimmed V and J ends, which lost 3 bases and 0 bases, there was a span of 15 bases. Germline CDR1 reads WNHNN; CDR2 reads SYGVQD (reference sequence). CDR3 DNA sequence: TGCGCCAGCAGTGACTGGGGCAGGCGTTATAGCAATCAGCCCCAGCATTTT. Protein sequence: CASSDWGRRYSNQPQHF.

The chain links TRBV5-1 to TRBJ2-5; 12 positions agree with TRBD1. Per the germline V gene, CDR1 is SGHRS and CDR2 is YFSETQ. The ends lost 0 bases at V and 3 bases at J; junction bases unmatched: 3. The CDR3 runs to 16 residues. CDR3 loop: CASSLAGTGGKETQYF. The CDR3 DNA is TGCGCCAGCAGCTTGGCCGGGACAGGGGGCAAAGAGACCCAGTACTTC.

The chain employs TRBV7-2 and TRBJ1-4; the D is unclear. This CDR3 has 16 amino acids. V gave up 0 bases and J gave up 6 bases, with 14 bases separating them. Germline V lookup: CDR1 SGHTA, CDR2 FQGNSA. CDR3 coding DNA: TGTGCCAGCAGCTTAGCCCCGGCGGGCGGGGATGAAAAACTGTTTTTT. Encoded protein: CASSLAPAGGDEKLFF.

The genes are TRBV6-1 and TRBJ2-7; a possible D gene is TRBD1 (6 bases). Germline V CDR1 and CDR2: MNHNS, SASEGT. The CDR3 sequence is 13 residues long. Trimming stripped 3 bases from V and 8 bases from J, with 14 bases between. DNA of the CDR3: TGTGCCAGCAGTGACAGGGGAAGGGACCAGCAGTACTTC. This sequence encodes CASSDRGRDQQYF.

V and J are TRBV11-2 and TRBJ2-7; 7 bases fit TRBD1. The CDR3 is 13 residues long. Germline values: CDR1 SGHAT, CDR2 FQNNGV. V trimming: 5 bases; J trimming: 5 bases; junction bases outside the gene matches: 6. CDR3 in DNA: TGTGCCAGCAGCCTTCAACAGGGGAACGAGCAGTACTTC. This sequence encodes CASSLQQGNEQYF.

This clone was seen only a few times. The rearrangement links TRBV5-1 to TRBJ2-4; 11 nucleotides agree with TRBD1. The V gene's germline CDR1 is SGHRS and CDR2 YFSETQ. The CDR3 spans 23 residues. J gave up 0 bases and V 4 bases, and 24 bases lay outside the gene matches. The CDR3 DNA reads as TGCGCCAGCAGCACACGGAGATTGGACAGGGGGCGCGGCCCTCCCTTAGCCAAAAACATTCAGTACTTC. Encoded protein: CASSTRRLDRGRGPPLAKNIQYF. Supplemented by reference TRBV5-1 and TRBJ2-4, the full variable domain reads KAGVTQTPRYLIKTRGQQVTLSCSPISGHRSVSWYQQTPGQGLQFLFEYFSETQRNKGNFPGRFSGRQFSNSRSEMNVSTLELGDSALYLCASSTRRLDRGRGPPLAKNIQYFGAGTRLSVL.

The gene calls are TRBV19 and TRBJ2-1; D perhaps matches TRBD2 (7 bases). The CDR3 is 15 amino acids. Germline V gives CDR1 LNHDA, CDR2 SQIVND (reference sequence). Trimming took off 5 bases at V and 5 bases at J, with 16 bases between the two ends. CDR3 bases: TGTGCCAGTAGTCCCTGGGGGGGGCGCCACAATGAGCAGTTCTTC. This translates into CASSPWGGRHNEQFF.

The gene calls are TRBV6-5 and TRBJ1-5; D gene uncertain. CDR3 length: 15 residues. Deletions cut 3 bases from V and 4 bases from J, with 13 bases between. From germline, CDR1 is MNHEY and CDR2 SVGAGI. The CDR3 nucleotides read TGTGCCAGCAGTTATAACAGCAGACCTAATCAGCCCCAGCATTTT. This gives the protein CASSYNSRPNQPQHF.

The V gene is TRBV7-9, the J gene TRBJ2-1, with 11 bases identical to TRBD1. V shed 8 bases, J shed 6 bases, and the junction held 15 bases outside the gene matches. Germline CDR1 reads SEHNR; CDR2 reads FQNEAQ (reference sequence). This CDR3 spans 17 amino acids. The CDR3 DNA reads TGTGCCAGCTCAATGGGACAGGGGGTCGTTAGTTTCAATGAGCAGTTCTTC. It yields the protein CASSMGQGVVSFNEQFF.

CDR3 bases: TGTGCCAGTAGGCCCCGGGGGGCTGGAAACACCATATATTTT. Translated, it gives CASRPRGAGNTIYF. The chain couples TRBV19 to TRBJ1-3; perhaps TRBD1 as D (5 bases). The CDR3 has 14 amino acids. Germline V gene data show CDR1 as LNHDA and CDR2 as SQIVND (reference sequence). V was clipped by 6 bases and J by 2 bases, with 11 bases between them.

The rearrangement links TRBV10-1 to TRBJ2-1, with a possible D match to TRBD2 (6 bases). The CDR3 runs to 15 residues. Germline V gene sequence: CDR1 WNHNN, CDR2 SYGVQD (reference sequence). Trimming took off 2 bases at V and 7 bases at J, with 15 bases between the two ends. CDR3 in amino acids: CASSEGGVGENEQFF. DNA of the CDR3: TGCGCCAGCAGTGAGGGCGGGGTGGGTGAGAATGAGCAGTTCTTC.

The CDR3 reads CASSVDGGANPGNTIYF. CDR3 sequence (DNA): TGTGCCAGCAGCGTAGATGGGGGGGCGAACCCTGGAAACACCATATATTTT. This chain joins TRBV9 and TRBJ1-3; a weak D match, TRBD1 (6 bases). V gave up 0 bases and J gave up 2 bases, with 15 bases separating them. Germline values: CDR1 SGDLS, CDR2 YYNGEE. This CDR3 has 17 amino acids.

V is TRBV7-3 and J is TRBJ1-2; tentative D call: TRBD1 (5 bases). The CDR3 is 14 residues long. V lost 5 bases to trimming and J lost 5 bases, with 15 bases between them. The germline CDR1 and CDR2 sequences are SGHTA and FQGTGA. The DNA for the CDR3 is TGTGCCAGCAGCCCCGGGGGATATGGGTATGGCTACACCTTC. Translating gives CASSPGGYGYGYTF. The entire variable domain, with the rest obtained from reference TRBV7-3 and TRBJ1-2, is as follows: GAGVSQTPSNKVTEKGKYVELRCDPISGHTALYWYRQSLGQGPEFLIYFQGTGAADDSGLPNDRFFAVRPEGSVSTLKIQRTERGDSAVYLCASSPGGYGYGYTFGSGTRLTVV.

The chain has TRBV2 and TRBJ2-3; tentatively, D is TRBD2 (6 bases). V gave up 8 bases and J gave up 2 bases, with 11 bases separating them. Germline V lookup: CDR1 SNHLY, CDR2 FYNNEI. The CDR3 is made up of 13 amino acids. The chain's CDR3 is CASGGAITDTQYF. The CDR3 DNA sequence: TGTGCCAGCGGCGGGGCCATCACAGATACGCAGTATTTT.

This rearrangement joins TRBV7-2 to TRBJ2-2; TRBD1 agrees at 7 bases. Germline values: CDR1 SGHTA, CDR2 FQGNSA. The ends lost 2 bases at V and 6 bases at J; junction bases unmatched: 6. The CDR3 loop spans 15 amino acids. As DNA, the CDR3 is TGTGCCAGCAGCTTAACCCCACAGGGGCCCGGGGAGCTGTTTTTT. It is translated as CASSLTPQGPGELFF.

This sequence joins TRBV6-6 and TRBJ2-1; D is possibly TRBD2 (7 bases). The CDR3 is 16 amino acids. Germline-derived CDR1 and CDR2 are MNHNY and SVGAGI (reference sequence). Trimming removed 0 bases at V and 8 bases at J, with 17 bases between. Written as DNA, the CDR3 is TGTGCCAGCAGTTACTCGGGCGGGGGCAGGGTCCATGAGCAGTTCTTC. Protein product: CASSYSGGGRVHEQFF.

This clone occurred once. The chain recombines TRBV7-2 with TRBJ2-7; 12 nucleotides align to TRBD1. Germline V CDR1 and CDR2: SGHTA, FQGNSA. This CDR3 region has 18 residues. V dropped 5 bases and J dropped 4; count of bases not matched to a gene: 15. The CDR3 spells CASSTRSGTGGQFYEQYF. In DNA, the CDR3 is TGTGCCAGCAGCACGAGATCCGGGACAGGGGGCCAGTTTTACGAGCAGTACTTC. The full variable domain, in which reference TRBV7-2 and TRBJ2-7 provide the parts outside the CDR3, is GAGVSQSPSNKVTEKGKDVELRCDPISGHTALYWYRQSLGQGLEFLIYFQGNSAPDKSGLPSDRFSAERTGGSVSTLTIQRTQQEDSAVYLCASSTRSGTGGQFYEQYFGPGTRLTVT.

The CDR3 nucleotides read TGTGCCAGCTTCGCTAGGGGGGACAGAAGCCCCTATGGCTACACCTTC. Encoded protein: CASFARGDRSPYGYTF. The V call is TRBV27, the J call TRBJ1-2; 7 bases match TRBD1. Germline trimming cut 8 bases from V and 4 bases from J; bases unmatched to any gene: 16. This CDR3 is built from 16 residues. Germline V lookup: CDR1 MNHEY, CDR2 SMNVEV (reference sequence).

The chain recombines TRBV5-1 with TRBJ1-3; possibly TRBD1 for D (5 bases). This CDR3 is built from 14 residues. V lost 6 bases to trimming and J lost 0 bases, with 10 bases between them. Germline V gives CDR1 SGHRS, CDR2 YFSETQ. CDR3 coding DNA: TGCGCCAGCAAAGGGGTGATCTCTGGAAACACCATATATTTT. Encoded protein: CASKGVISGNTIYF.

This chain joins TRBV29-1 and TRBJ1-4; D is uncertain. The CDR3 spans 14 residues. The V and J ends lost 1 base and 7 bases respectively, with 13 bases between them. Germline V gives CDR1 SQVTM, CDR2 ANQGSEA. The CDR3 DNA reads as TGCAGCGTTGAAGGTGTCGAGCGGGGTGAAAAACTGTTTTTT. Translating it yields CSVEGVERGEKLFF.

This clone was recorded once. The CDR3 sequence is CASSYAQGPGANVLTF. The DNA for the CDR3 is TGTGCCAGCAGTTACGCACAGGGTCCTGGGGCCAACGTCCTGACTTTC. The chain combines TRBV6-5 with TRBJ2-6, with a tentative D call TRBD1 (6 bases). This CDR3 comprises 16 residues. V gave up 2 bases and J gave up 2 bases, with 10 bases separating them. Germline CDR1 is MNHEY and CDR2 is SVGAGI.

The V and J genes are TRBV15 and TRBJ2-2; D remains unclear. V lost 3 bases to trimming and J lost 1 base, with 9 bases between them. The CDR3 length is 15 residues. Germline V CDR1 and CDR2: LNHNV, YYDKDF (reference sequence). CDR3 protein: CATSSPKLNTGELFF. The CDR3 region has the DNA TGTGCCACCAGCAGTCCCAAACTGAACACCGGGGAGCTGTTTTTT.

This rearrangement joins TRBV30 to TRBJ2-1, with 10 bases matching TRBD1. Germline CDR1 is GTSNPN and CDR2 is SVGIG (reference sequence). With V trimmed by 7 bases and J by 6 bases, 9 bases remained unmatched. CDR3 length: 14 amino acids. The chain's CDR3 is CASAGTGDGNEQFF. The CDR3 DNA is TGTGCCTCAGCCGGGACAGGGGATGGCAATGAGCAGTTCTTC.

The V gene is TRBV18, the J gene TRBJ2-1, with D possibly matching TRBD1 (7 bases). V gave up 10 bases and J gave up 3 bases, with 13 bases separating them. The CDR3 contains 13 residues. CDR1 is KGHSH and CDR2 is LQKENI in the germline V gene. The CDR3 sequence: CATSGGRYNEQFF. The CDR3 DNA sequence: TGTGCCACTTCAGGGGGGCGCTACAATGAGCAGTTCTTC.

The rearrangement links TRBV27 to TRBJ2-1; 8 bases match TRBD1. Trimming removed 0 bases from V and 7 bases from J; junction bases left unmatched: 5. Germline values: CDR1 MNHEY, CDR2 SMNVEV (reference sequence). The CDR3 sequence is 15 residues long. The CDR3: CASSLSGTGTNEQFF. CDR3 in DNA: TGTGCCAGCAGTTTATCCGGGACAGGCACTAATGAGCAGTTCTTC.